Following are 15 T cell receptor beta chains from one sample sequenced in a study of T cell responses to AZD1222 COVID-19 vaccine. Sequencing was performed with immunoSEQ multiplex PCR; in TCRdb, only in-frame clones are kept and a portion is missing. The repertoire holds approximately 150,000 clones, with 75% to 90% as singletons. This sample comprised peripheral blood, obtained on day 0 of AZD1222 vaccination. The receptors were sampled from an adult in good health.

The gene calls are TRBV28 and TRBJ2-7; the match to TRBD1 covers 8 bases. CDR1 is MDHEN, CDR2 SYDVKM, per germline. The CDR3 has 15 amino acids. J was trimmed by 5 bases and V by 6 bases; bases with no gene match: 12. The CDR3 reads CASSHSRTGFNEQYF. CDR3 DNA sequence: TGTGCCAGCAGCCATTCCCGGACAGGGTTCAACGAGCAGTACTTC.

The rearrangement links TRBV2 to TRBJ2-5; D not resolved. With 10 bases removed from V and 7 bases from J, the gap between germline ends came to 13 bases. The CDR3 is made up of 11 amino acids. CDR1 and CDR2 from the germline V gene are SNHLY and FYNNEI. In DNA, the CDR3 is TGTGCCACCCTACAACGCGCGACCCAGTACTTC. Amino acid sequence: CATLQRATQYF.

The genes are TRBV27 and TRBJ2-5; 12 nucleotides match TRBD1. Germline CDR1 reads MNHEY; CDR2 reads SMNVEV (reference sequence). This CDR3 comprises 16 residues. V shed 4 bases and J 1 base; nucleotides not matched to a gene: 4. In nucleotides, the CDR3 is TGTGCCAGCAGTTCATGGGACAGGGGGCTCCAAGAGACCCAGTACTTC. Protein sequence: CASSSWDRGLQETQYF.

The chain recombines TRBV19 with TRBJ2-1, with TRBD2 matching 10 bases. The V gene end was trimmed by 1 base and the J gene end by 7 bases; junction bases not matched to a gene: 10. CDR1 is LNHDA and CDR2 is SQIVND in the germline V gene (reference sequence). The CDR3 runs 17 residues. CDR3 in amino acids: CASSIGSSGRVWNEQFF. CDR3 coding DNA: TGTGCCAGTAGTATAGGGTCGAGCGGGAGGGTATGGAATGAGCAGTTCTTC.

This CDR3 is CASSPTGGSRTDTQYF. CDR3 DNA sequence: TGTGCCAGCAGCCCCACCGGAGGGAGCCGGACAGATACGCAGTATTTT. The chain employs TRBV9 and TRBJ2-3, with D possibly matching TRBD2 (6 bases). The CDR3 contains 16 residues. Germline values: CDR1 SGDLS, CDR2 YYNGEE. With 4 bases removed from V and 3 bases from J, the gap between germline ends came to 18 bases. Full variable domain (missing parts from reference TRBV9 and TRBJ2-3): DSGVTQTPKHLITATGQRVTLRCSPRSGDLSVYWYQQSLDQGLQFLIQYYNGEERAKGNILERFSAQQFPDLHSELNLSSLELGDSALYFCASSPTGGSRTDTQYFGPGTRLTVL.

The chain has TRBV3-1 (or the pseudogene TRBV3-2) and TRBJ1-5; D remains unclear. Trimming took off 0 bases at V and 0 bases at J, with 12 bases between the two ends. The CDR3 is made up of 17 amino acids. Germline lookup yields CDR1 LGHDT and CDR2 YNNKEL (reference sequence). The CDR3 protein is CASSQEGSKGSNQPQHF. The CDR3 bases are TGTGCCAGCAGCCAAGAAGGGAGTAAGGGTAGCAATCAGCCCCAGCATTTT.

The rearrangement uses TRBV6-5 and TRBJ1-2; the D gene is possibly TRBD1 (6 bases). CDR1 MNHEY and CDR2 SVGAGI come from the germline V gene. V lost 7 bases, J lost 8 bases, and 11 bases lay in between. This CDR3 comprises 11 residues. This CDR3 is CASNGQYGYTF. CDR3 sequence (DNA): TGTGCCAGCAACGGACAGTACGGCTACACCTTC.

This clone came up once. In DNA, the CDR3 is TGTGCCAGTAGTATAGGCAGGGGGGACGGCTACACCTTC. The encoded protein is CASSIGRGDGYTF. The rearrangement joins TRBV19 to TRBJ1-2; 7 nucleotides line up with TRBD1. The length of the CDR3 is 13 residues. Losses at the gene ends were 1 base for V and 8 bases for J; bases not matched to a gene: 4. Germline values: CDR1 LNHDA, CDR2 SQIVND (reference sequence).

The rearrangement joins TRBV28 to TRBJ1-5, with 7 bases fitting TRBD1. The CDR3 contains 15 residues. Germline lookup yields CDR1 MDHEN and CDR2 SYDVKM. V lost 2 bases to trimming and J lost 2 bases; unmatched junction nucleotides: 3. The CDR3 is CASSLAGGRNQPQHF. As DNA, the CDR3 is TGTGCCAGCAGTTTAGCAGGGGGACGCAATCAGCCCCAGCATTTT.

CDR3 loop: CASRLAGAQETQYF. The CDR3 bases are TGCGCCAGCAGGCTAGCGGGAGCGCAAGAGACCCAGTACTTC. V usage is TRBV5-1 and J usage is TRBJ2-5; 10 nucleotides line up with TRBD2. The CDR3 contains 14 residues. Germline CDR1 and CDR2: SGHRS and YFSETQ. After removal of 5 bases from V and 2 bases from J, the junction contained 3 bases not matched to a gene.

The V gene is TRBV14, the J gene TRBJ1-2; D is ambiguous. There are 14 residues in the CDR3. CDR1 SGHDN and CDR2 FVKESK come from the germline V gene. V was shortened by 7 bases and J by 3 bases, with 15 bases between the two germline ends. CDR3 nucleotide sequence: TGTGCCAGCAACCACAAGCGACCAGACTATGGCTACACCTTC. It codes for CASNHKRPDYGYTF.

The rearrangement links TRBV5-1 to TRBJ2-7; tentative D call: TRBD2 (6 bases). Looked up from germline, CDR1 is SGHRS and CDR2 is YFSETQ. With 3 bases removed from V and 0 bases from J, the gap between germline ends came to 10 bases. The CDR3 extends over 14 amino acids. The CDR3 sequence: CASSWDSVSYEQYF. The CDR3 DNA reads TGCGCCAGCAGCTGGGACTCCGTCTCCTACGAGCAGTACTTC.

This clone was seen only once. The chain employs TRBV18 and TRBJ1-2, with D possibly being TRBD1 (5 bases). V dropped 0 bases and J dropped 0 bases, with 8 bases sitting between them. This CDR3 contains 15 residues. Germline CDR1 reads KGHSH; CDR2 reads LQKENI. This CDR3 reads CASSPPGTPNYGYTF. CDR3 sequence (DNA): TGTGCCAGCTCACCACCGGGGACGCCTAACTATGGCTACACCTTC.

This rearrangement joins TRBV6-4 to TRBJ1-6; possible D gene TRBD1, 6 bases. CDR3 length: 15 amino acids. V gave up 3 bases and J gave up 5 bases, with 11 bases separating them. Germline values: CDR1 MRHNA, CDR2 SNTAGT. This CDR3 is CASSEGALDNSPLHF. CDR3 sequence (DNA): TGTGCCAGCAGTGAGGGGGCGCTTGATAATTCACCCCTCCACTTT.

The V gene is TRBV28, the J gene TRBJ1-4; 9 bases map to TRBD1. CDR3 size: 13 residues. Germline trimming cut 6 bases from V and 5 bases from J; bases unmatched to any gene: 1. Germline values: CDR1 MDHEN, CDR2 SYDVKM. The CDR3 DNA reads TGTGCCAGCAGAGGACAGGGGAATGAAAAACTGTTTTTT. Its protein product is CASRGQGNEKLFF.